The entry below describes one T cell receptor beta chain. The source of the sample is a study of blood T cells in healthy people across ages. A second PCR of 7 to 11 cycles used a sample-barcoded 5' primer and a J-beta primer mix. TCRdb independently ran MiXCR on the 5' RACE reads; one entry per CDR3 protein. The table records about 1.1 million distinct CDR3 sequences, less than 45% of them present only once. The receptor's source is a man between 18 and 29 years old in good health. The specimen sequenced was blood.

The CDR3 DNA is TGCGCCAGCAGCCAAGTGGCAGGGAAACAAACTGAAGCTTTCTTT. Protein sequence: CASSQVAGKQTEAFF. The gene calls are TRBV4-3 and TRBJ1-1; D is perhaps TRBD1 (5 bases). V shed 1 base and J shed 5 bases, with 14 bases lying between them. The CDR3 covers 15 residues. Per the germline V gene, CDR1 is LGHNA and CDR2 is YSLEER.